The 25 T cell receptor beta chains listed next were all sequenced from one sample in a study of spatial heterogeneity in lung cancer. TCRdb independently ran MiXCR on the 5' RACE reads; one entry per CDR3 protein. The sample yields about 27,000 distinct CDR3 sequences, over 5% seen once. Documented time point: blood at routine non-recurrence follow-up after resection. The sample consisted of PBMCs, taken at follow-up. These receptors were obtained from a female donor with early-stage non-small cell lung cancer.

This clonotype was counted ten times or more. The rearrangement joins TRBV20-1 to TRBJ1-1; D is undetermined. V lost 0 bases and J lost 0, with 11 bases in between. The germline V gene has CDR1 DFQATT and CDR2 SNEGSKA (reference sequence). This CDR3 is 15 amino acids long. This CDR3 is CSARDYSLMNTEAFF. CDR3 DNA: TGCAGTGCTAGAGATTACAGCCTCATGAACACTGAAGCTTTCTTT.

The table lists this clonotype with many counts. The chain is built from TRBV20-1 and TRBJ2-7; 9 positions agree with TRBD1. Trimming at V came to 5 bases and at J to 6 bases, leaving 8 bases not matched to a gene. CDR3 size: 13 residues. Germline V gene lookup returns CDR1 DFQATT and CDR2 SNEGSKA (reference sequence). CDR3 protein: CSAPGTGLTEQYF. The CDR3 DNA sequence: TGCAGTGCTCCCGGGACAGGGCTGACCGAGCAGTACTTC.

This clonotype came up many times. The chain employs TRBV28 and TRBJ1-1; 8 nucleotides line up with TRBD1. V lost 4 bases, J lost 4 bases, and 8 bases stayed unmatched. The CDR3 is made up of 15 amino acids. CDR1 MDHEN and CDR2 SYDVKM come from the germline V gene. CDR3 DNA: TGTGCCAGCAGTTCCCAGACAGGGGTGGGCACTGAAGCTTTCTTT. It translates to CASSSQTGVGTEAFF.

V is TRBV6-5 and J is TRBJ1-4, with 8 nucleotides matching TRBD1. The CDR3 covers 16 residues. V dropped 0 bases and J dropped 7; count of bases not matched to a gene: 7. Germline V lookup: CDR1 MNHEY, CDR2 SVGAGI. For the CDR3, the DNA is TGTGCCAGCAGTTACTCGATAGGACAGGGTGGTGAAAAACTGTTTTTT. Translating gives CASSYSIGQGGEKLFF.

In this sample, this clonotype turned up many times. Written as DNA, the CDR3 is TGTGCCAGCACAAAATCTACAGGGGATACGCAGTATTTT. Translation: CASTKSTGDTQYF. The chain combines TRBV4-2 with TRBJ2-3, with D tentatively TRBD1 (6 bases). The CDR3 loop spans 13 amino acids. Germline V gene lookup returns CDR1 LGHNA and CDR2 YNFKEQ. Trimming took 7 bases from V and 6 from J, leaving 14 bases between them.

In this sample, this clonotype is medium-sized. This sequence joins TRBV7-2 and TRBJ1-1; D not resolved. The V end lost 5 bases, the J end lost 1 base, and 11 bases lay between the germline ends. The CDR3 loop spans 14 amino acids. Per the germline V gene, CDR1 is SGHTA and CDR2 is FQGNSA. The chain's CDR3 is CASSGPPANTEAFF. In DNA form, the CDR3 reads TGTGCCAGCAGCGGTCCGCCTGCGAACACTGAAGCTTTCTTT. Using reference TRBV7-2 and TRBJ1-1 for the parts outside the CDR3, the full variable domain is GAGVSQSPSNKVTEKGKDVELRCDPISGHTALYWYRQSLGQGLEFLIYFQGNSAPDKSGLPSDRFSAERTGGSVSTLTIQRTQQEDSAVYLCASSGPPANTEAFFGQGTRLTVV.

There are many counts of this clonotype. The gene calls are TRBV3-1 and TRBJ2-1, with D perhaps matching TRBD2 (5 bases). Between the trimmed V and J ends, which lost 8 bases and 8 bases, there was a span of 13 bases. CDR1 LGHDT and CDR2 YNNKEL come from the germline V gene (reference sequence). The CDR3 is made up of 12 amino acids. The CDR3 spells CASYGWGDEQFF. The DNA of the CDR3 is TGTGCCAGCTACGGGTGGGGAGATGAGCAGTTCTTC.

This clonotype was counted at least ten times. This chain connects TRBV20-1 to TRBJ2-7; the D is unclear. The germline gives CDR1 DFQATT, CDR2 SNEGSKA (reference sequence). The CDR3 loop spans 14 amino acids. Trimming shortened V by 0 bases and J by 3 bases, and 12 bases separated the two germline ends. CDR3 residues: CSAREGSLDYEQYF. CDR3 DNA: TGCAGTGCTAGAGAGGGGTCCTTAGACTACGAGCAGTACTTC.

There are many counts of this clonotype. The V gene is TRBV27, the J gene TRBJ2-7, with TRBD2 identical over 12 bases. J was trimmed by 6 bases and V by 6 bases; bases with no gene match: 6. Looked up from germline, CDR1 is MNHEY and CDR2 is SMNVEV (reference sequence). This CDR3 comprises 14 residues. In DNA, the CDR3 is TGTGCCAGCAGAAAACTAGCGGGAGGAAGCGAGCAGTACTTC. Its protein is CASRKLAGGSEQYF.

This clonotype was observed at least ten times. This chain joins TRBV19 and TRBJ2-3; the D gene could be TRBD1 or TRBD2 (5 bases each). The CDR3 is 15 residues long. CDR1 and CDR2 (germline): LNHDA, SQIVND (reference sequence). Trimming stripped 7 bases from V and 5 bases from J, with 19 bases between. The CDR3 protein is CASIPRGGRGDTQYF. DNA for the CDR3: TGTGCCAGTATTCCTCGGGGCGGACGAGGAGATACGCAGTATTTT.

This clonotype has at least ten counts. The V and J genes are TRBV6-2 or TRBV6-3 and TRBJ2-6; perhaps TRBD1 as D (5 bases). From germline, CDR1 is MNHEY and CDR2 SVGEGT. The CDR3 consists of 15 residues. With 5 bases removed from V and 1 base from J, the gap between germline ends came to 9 bases. The CDR3 here is CASSESGSGANVLTF. The CDR3 DNA reads as TGTGCCAGCAGTGAATCAGGGTCTGGGGCCAACGTCCTGACTTTC.

This clonotype has a count of ten or more. The V call is TRBV6-6, the J call TRBJ2-7; weak D call: TRBD2 (5 bases). Germline V gene data show CDR1 as MNHNY and CDR2 as SVGAGI (reference sequence). Trimming removed 1 base from V and 6 bases from J, with 10 bases in between. The length of the CDR3 is 13 residues. CDR3 nucleotides: TGTGCCAGCAGTTACTTGCAACTAGGCGAGCAGTACTTC. It specifies CASSYLQLGEQYF.

This rearrangement joins TRBV6-5 to TRBJ2-3; 11 nucleotides align to TRBD1. Germline V gene sequence: CDR1 MNHEY, CDR2 SVGAGI. This CDR3 is built from 14 residues. Trimming cost V 6 bases and J 4 bases; bases outside gene matches: 3. The CDR3, as DNA: TGTGCCAGCAGACGGGACAGGGGGGCAGATACGCAGTATTTT. Translation: CASRRDRGADTQYF.

This clonotype was counted many times. J is TRBJ1-2 and V is TRBV25-1, with 9 bases identical to TRBD1. Germline V gene sequence: CDR1 MGHDK, CDR2 SYGVNS. The J segment lost 2 bases and the V segment lost 5 bases, leaving 9 bases of the junction unmatched. The CDR3 sequence is 16 residues long. The CDR3 is CASSRGAGTGNYGYTF. DNA of the CDR3: TGTGCCAGCAGTCGGGGAGCGGGGACAGGGAACTATGGCTACACCTTC.

This clonotype was observed many times. This chain links TRBV28 with TRBJ2-7; the D gene is possibly TRBD2 (6 bases). V lost 6 bases, J lost 4 bases, and 22 bases lay in between. This CDR3 has 16 residues. CDR1 MDHEN and CDR2 SYDVKM come from the germline V gene. The CDR3, as DNA: TGTGCCAGCAGCCCTACTGTAAGAAGGGAGGTTTACGAGCAGTACTTC. The encoded protein is CASSPTVRREVYEQYF.

The rearrangement joins TRBV7-9 to TRBJ2-1; 11 bases are shared with TRBD2. The V segment lost 5 bases and the J segment 7 bases; nucleotides outside the gene matches: 7. CDR1 and CDR2 from the germline V gene are SEHNR and FQNEAQ (reference sequence). The CDR3 spans 15 residues. This CDR3 is CASSNSGRARNEQFF. CDR3 coding DNA: TGTGCCAGCAGCAATAGCGGGAGGGCCAGAAATGAGCAGTTCTTC.

This clonotype was seen many times. This chain connects TRBV7-2 to TRBJ2-3, with TRBD2 matching over 7 bases. The V gene end was trimmed by 5 bases and the J gene end by 0 bases; junction bases not matched to a gene: 8. CDR3 length equals 16 residues. Germline V CDR1 and CDR2: SGHTA, FQGNSA. The CDR3 nucleotides are TGTGCCAGCAGCGTCGGGACTAACCCTAGCACAGATACGCAGTATTTT. This codes for CASSVGTNPSTDTQYF. The variable domain in full, with the rest retrieved from reference TRBV7-2 and TRBJ2-3, is GAGVSQSPSNKVTEKGKDVELRCDPISGHTALYWYRQSLGQGLEFLIYFQGNSAPDKSGLPSDRFSAERTGGSVSTLTIQRTQQEDSAVYLCASSVGTNPSTDTQYFGPGTRLTVL.

This clonotype was observed many times. This chain joins TRBV24-1 and TRBJ2-5; 8 bases map to TRBD1. After removal of 7 bases from V and 5 bases from J, the junction contained 8 bases not matched to a gene. The CDR3 covers 14 residues. Germline CDR1 and CDR2: KGHDR and SFDVKD. The CDR3 DNA reads as TGTGCCACCAGCAGGCCAGGGGGCGGGGAGACCCAGTACTTC. It translates to CATSRPGGGETQYF.

The table lists this clonotype with many counts. The V and J genes are TRBV7-2 and TRBJ1-6; D unresolved. The length of the CDR3 is 17 residues. V was shortened by 2 bases and J by 5 bases, with 16 bases between the two germline ends. CDR1 SGHTA and CDR2 FQGNSA come from the germline V gene. The CDR3 reads CASSLYSREGNNSPLHF. The CDR3 DNA follows: TGTGCCAGCAGCTTATATTCCCGGGAGGGCAATAATTCACCCCTCCACTTT. The whole variable domain, filled in from reference TRBV7-2 and TRBJ1-6, reads GAGVSQSPSNKVTEKGKDVELRCDPISGHTALYWYRQSLGQGLEFLIYFQGNSAPDKSGLPSDRFSAERTGGSVSTLTIQRTQQEDSAVYLCASSLYSREGNNSPLHFGNGTRLTVT.

This clonotype was observed many times. The chain joins TRBV5-1 to TRBJ1-1, with unresolved D. V was shortened by 0 bases and J by 1 base, with 10 bases between the two germline ends. Germline CDR1 and CDR2: SGHRS and YFSETQ. This CDR3 is 15 amino acids long. Here the CDR3 reads CASSLDGRPNTEAFF. CDR3 DNA sequence: TGCGCCAGCAGCTTGGACGGAAGACCGAACACTGAAGCTTTCTTT.

At least ten counts were recorded for this clonotype. The V call is TRBV5-6, the J call TRBJ2-1; the D is unclear. The germline gives CDR1 SGHDT, CDR2 YYEEEE. This CDR3 is 15 amino acids long. Trimming left V 6 bases short and J 0 bases short, with 13 bases between. As DNA, the CDR3 is TGTGCCAGCACCCTATTGCCCAGCTCCTACAATGAGCAGTTCTTC. This codes for CASTLLPSSYNEQFF.

Ten or more counts support this clonotype. The chain links TRBV3-2 to TRBJ2-5; the table's D call, TRBD2, has no DNA check behind it. TRBV3-2 is a recognized pseudogene. The CDR3 has 16 amino acids. The CDR3 nucleotides read TGTGCCAGCAGCCAAGAATCGTCTAGCGGAGAAGAGACCCAGTACTTC. Amino acid sequence: CASSQESSSGEETQYF.

This clonotype has ten or more counts. The rearrangement joins TRBV6-1 to TRBJ2-3, with 8 bases identical to TRBD1. From germline, CDR1 is MNHNS and CDR2 SASEGT. CDR3 length: 14 residues. The CDR3 nucleotides are TGTGTCGTGCGGGGAGACAGGGGTACAGATACGCAGTATTTT. The encoded protein is CVVRGDRGTDTQYF.

V usage is TRBV6-5 and J usage is TRBJ1-6, with 8 positions matching TRBD1. The CDR3 loop spans 17 amino acids. Trimming at V came to 7 bases and at J to 4 bases, leaving 12 bases not matched to a gene. From germline, CDR1 is MNHEY and CDR2 SVGAGI. CDR3 nucleotides: TGTGCCAGCACCCACCCGGGGCACAGGGGGTATAATTCACCCCTCCACTTT. This encodes CASTHPGHRGYNSPLHF.

There are many counts of this clonotype. V gene TRBV3-1 combines with J gene TRBJ2-3; a weak D match, TRBD1 (6 bases). Germline V lookup: CDR1 LGHDT, CDR2 YNNKEL (reference sequence). The CDR3 consists of 15 residues. Trimming stripped 3 bases from V and 0 bases from J, with 10 bases between. The DNA for the CDR3 is TGTGCCAGCAGCCAGGGGGACATTAGCACAGATACGCAGTATTTT. Its translation: CASSQGDISTDTQYF.